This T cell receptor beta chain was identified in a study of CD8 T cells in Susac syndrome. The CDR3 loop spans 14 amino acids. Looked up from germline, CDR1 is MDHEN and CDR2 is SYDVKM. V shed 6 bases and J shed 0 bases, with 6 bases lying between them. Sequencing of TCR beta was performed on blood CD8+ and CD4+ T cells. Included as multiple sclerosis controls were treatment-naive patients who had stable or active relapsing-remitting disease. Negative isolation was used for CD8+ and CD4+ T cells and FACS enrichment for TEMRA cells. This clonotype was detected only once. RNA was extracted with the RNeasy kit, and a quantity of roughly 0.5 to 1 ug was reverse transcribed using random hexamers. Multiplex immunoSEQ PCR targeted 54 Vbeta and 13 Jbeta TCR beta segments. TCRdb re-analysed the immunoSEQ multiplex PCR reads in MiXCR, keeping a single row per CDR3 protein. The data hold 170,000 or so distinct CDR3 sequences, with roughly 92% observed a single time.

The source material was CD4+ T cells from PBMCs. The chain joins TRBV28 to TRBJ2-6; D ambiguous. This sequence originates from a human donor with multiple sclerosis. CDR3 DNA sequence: TGTGCCAGCAGCAGGCCCTCTGGGGCCAACGTCCTGACTTTC. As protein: CASSRPSGANVLTF.